The next 8 T cell receptor beta chains were all read from a single sample in a study of cytomegalovirus exposure and HLA in healthy donors (dated by TCRdb to about 2017). Library preparation used the immunoSEQ multiplex PCR assay. For the multiplex PCR, a mixture combining 60 forward primers for TCR Vbeta segments and 13 reverse primers for TCR Jbeta segments was used. Not all clones reach the TCRdb copy of this immuneACCESS table, which keeps in-frame sequences only. Checked studies attribute under half of the gap to unresolved V genes and leave the rest unexplained. In all, the sample holds roughly 150,000 clones, and around 73% of those were seen once. The ten biggest clones cover more than 1.4% of the sample. The sample was PBMCs. The receptors were gathered from a male donor in good health and CMV-seronegative.

The gene calls are TRBV6-5 and TRBJ2-5, with TRBD1 matching 11 bases. The J call may be mistaken, given a closer DNA end match to TRBJ2-7. This CDR3 is 15 amino acids long. Germline values: CDR1 MNHEY, CDR2 SVGAGI. The CDR3 reads CASSYSGTGGYEQYF. The CDR3 coding sequence is TGTGCCAGCAGTTACTCTGGGACAGGGGGCTACGAGCAGTACTTC.

The chain has TRBV27 and TRBJ1-5; possible D gene TRBD1, 6 bases. V was shortened by 0 bases and J by 1 base, with 10 bases between the two germline ends. This CDR3 is 16 amino acids long. CDR1 is MNHEY, CDR2 SMNVEV, per germline (reference sequence). The CDR3 nucleotides are TGTGCCAGCAGTTTATCTACCAGGGGAAGCAATCAGCCCCAGCATTTT. Translating it yields CASSLSTRGSNQPQHF.

In its sample, this clone was seen once. This sequence joins TRBV19 and TRBJ1-5; D not certain. Trimming took off 3 bases at V and 2 bases at J, with 11 bases between the two ends. The CDR3 runs 15 residues. Germline loops: CDR1 LNHDA, CDR2 SQIVND (reference sequence). The CDR3 sequence: CASSILGTGNQPQHF. As DNA, the CDR3 is TGTGCCAGTAGTATTTTGGGCACTGGCAATCAGCCCCAGCATTTT.

This clone was recorded only once. The chain carries TRBV28 and TRBJ2-7, with 7 bases fitting TRBD1. CDR1 is MDHEN, CDR2 SYDVKM, per germline. The trim removed 6 bases at V and 2 bases at J, leaving 10 bases unmatched. The CDR3 consists of 15 residues. The CDR3 spells CASRTPLGQAYEQYF. Written as DNA, the CDR3 is TGTGCCAGCAGGACTCCACTAGGACAGGCCTACGAGCAGTACTTC.

J is TRBJ2-7 and V is TRBV28; 10 bases are shared with TRBD1. This CDR3 spans 20 amino acids. V shed 7 bases and J 6 bases; nucleotides not matched to a gene: 27. The germline CDR1 and CDR2 sequences are MDHEN and SYDVKM. CDR3 coding DNA: TGTGCCAGCACCTTCGACAGGGGGCAAAGCGGGAGACTCCGCGAGAGCGAGCAGTACTTC. This translates into CASTFDRGQSGRLRESEQYF.

The rearrangement joins TRBV5-6 to TRBJ1-2, with TRBD1 matching 11 bases. The J segment lost 8 bases and the V segment lost 6 bases, leaving 9 bases of the junction unmatched. The CDR3 extends over 14 amino acids. Germline-derived CDR1 and CDR2 are SGHDT and YYEEEE. The CDR3 region has the DNA TGTGCCAGCATGGGACAGGGGGAGGCCGGCGGCTACACCTTC. Amino acids: CASMGQGEAGGYTF.

The chain links TRBV7-2 to TRBJ2-1; 11 bases line up with TRBD2. The V and J ends lost 1 base and 5 bases, in that order; junction bases with no gene match: 1. Germline CDR1 SGHTA, CDR2 FQGNSA. CDR3 size: 15 residues. DNA of the CDR3: TGTGCCAGCAGCTTAGGGGGACTAGCGGACAATGAGCAGTTCTTC. Amino acids: CASSLGGLADNEQFF.

The chain couples TRBV9 to TRBJ1-4; 10 bases line up with TRBD1. With 0 bases clipped from V and 6 bases from J, the junction kept 5 bases outside the gene matches. Germline V gene lookup returns CDR1 SGDLS and CDR2 YYNGEE. The CDR3 is 16 amino acids. The CDR3 reads CASSVGVGTGDEKLFF. Written as DNA, the CDR3 is TGTGCCAGCAGCGTAGGAGTTGGGACAGGGGATGAAAAACTGTTTTTT.